These 16 T cell receptor beta chains were all obtained from the same sample, sequenced in a study of blood T cell repertoires in COVID-19. The table came from immunoSEQ multiplex PCR; TCRdb's copy has only in-frame clones and leaves some out. The sample shows 200,000 to 250,000 clones, 85% to 90% of them seen only once. Sample: peripheral blood. These TCRs come from a woman between 55 and 75 years old with acute or convalescent COVID-19.

The chain employs TRBV25-1 and TRBJ1-5; D is possibly TRBD1 (5 bases). CDR1 and CDR2 (germline): MGHDK, SYGVNS. There are 13 residues in the CDR3. Deletions cut 5 bases from V and 5 bases from J, with 10 bases between. CDR3 sequence (DNA): TGTGCCAGCAGTCGATGGGGCGATCAGCCCCAGCATTTT. It yields the protein CASSRWGDQPQHF.

The V call is TRBV3-1 (or the pseudogene TRBV3-2), the J call TRBJ2-4, with D maybe TRBD1 (5 bases). The ends were cut back, 2 bases at V and 1 base at J, with 18 bases in the middle. Germline CDR1 LGHDT, CDR2 YNNKEL (reference sequence). This CDR3 contains 18 residues. The CDR3 DNA reads as TGTGCCAGCAGCCAATACCCTAGGGGCTCGGGTGCCAAAAACATTCAGTACTTC. Its protein product is CASSQYPRGSGAKNIQYF.

The chain has TRBV19 and TRBJ1-4; no firm D call. The V end lost 3 bases, the J end lost 8 bases, and 13 bases lay between the germline ends. CDR1 and CDR2 (germline): LNHDA, SQIVND (reference sequence). This CDR3 is built from 14 residues. This CDR3 reads CASSISSNSEKLFF. The CDR3 DNA reads as TGTGCCAGTAGTATCAGTTCCAATAGCGAAAAACTGTTTTTT.

The chain links TRBV5-1 to TRBJ1-1, with D perhaps TRBD1 (6 bases). Germline V gene sequence: CDR1 SGHRS, CDR2 YFSETQ. Trimming took 2 bases from V and 1 from J, leaving 15 bases between them. The CDR3 has 16 amino acids. The DNA of the CDR3 is TGCGCCAGCAGCTTCTTAACCGGGACACCGAACACTGAAGCTTTCTTT. Translation: CASSFLTGTPNTEAFF.

The chain is built from TRBV28 and TRBJ1-4; D is uncertain. The CDR3 consists of 11 residues. V lost 4 bases, J lost 6 bases, and 3 bases lay in between. CDR1 MDHEN and CDR2 SYDVKM come from the germline V gene. As DNA, the CDR3 is TGTGCCAGCAGTTCGTATGAAAAACTGTTTTTT. It is translated as CASSSYEKLFF.

The J gene is TRBJ1-1, the V gene TRBV5-1; 8 nucleotides match TRBD1. The V segment lost 0 bases and the J segment 4 bases; nucleotides outside the gene matches: 5. The CDR3 runs 15 residues. Germline-derived CDR1 and CDR2 are SGHRS and YFSETQ. CDR3 in amino acids: CASSLATGVVTEAFF. CDR3 sequence (DNA): TGCGCCAGCAGCTTGGCGACAGGGGTTGTCACTGAAGCTTTCTTT.

The chain recombines TRBV19 with TRBJ1-5; D is uncertain. This CDR3 spans 12 amino acids. Germline V gives CDR1 LNHDA, CDR2 SQIVND (reference sequence). Trimming shortened V by 5 bases and J by 7 bases, and 9 bases separated the two germline ends. CDR3 sequence reads: CASSLLRQPQHF. The CDR3 region has the DNA TGTGCCAGTAGTCTGCTCAGACAGCCCCAGCATTTT. The full variable domain, with the rest looked up from reference TRBV19 and TRBJ1-5, is DGGITQSPKYLFRKEGQNVTLSCEQNLNHDAMYWYRQDPGQGLRLIYYSQIVNDFQKGDIAEGYSVSREKKESFPLTVTSAQKNPTAFYLCASSLLRQPQHFGDGTRLSIL.

The chain has TRBV7-2 and TRBJ2-7; the D is unclear. The CDR3 length is 14 residues. The germline gives CDR1 SGHTA, CDR2 FQGNSA. With 3 bases removed from V and 3 bases from J, the gap between germline ends came to 12 bases. The CDR3 loop is CASSFFRDNYEQYF. The CDR3, as DNA: TGTGCCAGCAGCTTTTTCCGAGACAACTACGAGCAGTACTTC.

The chain recombines TRBV7-2 with TRBJ2-7; 8 nucleotides line up with TRBD1. The CDR3 runs to 14 residues. The J segment lost 3 bases and the V segment lost 5 bases, leaving 6 bases of the junction unmatched. Germline CDR1 is SGHTA and CDR2 is FQGNSA. CDR3 coding DNA: TGTGCCAGCAGCGGGGGACAGGTTGGCTACGAGCAGTACTTC. Protein sequence: CASSGGQVGYEQYF. The whole variable domain, filled in from reference TRBV7-2 and TRBJ2-7, reads GAGVSQSPSNKVTEKGKDVELRCDPISGHTALYWYRQSLGQGLEFLIYFQGNSAPDKSGLPSDRFSAERTGGSVSTLTIQRTQQEDSAVYLCASSGGQVGYEQYFGPGTRLTVT.

J is TRBJ2-1 and V is TRBV30, with TRBD2 as a possible D gene (5 bases). Trimming took off 4 bases at V and 4 bases at J, with 20 bases between the two ends. The CDR3 is made up of 16 amino acids. The germline V gene has CDR1 GTSNPN and CDR2 SVGIG (reference sequence). The CDR3 DNA follows: TGTGCCTGGAATTTTGGAATTAGCGTTCCTTACAATGAGCAGTTCTTC. This gives the protein CAWNFGISVPYNEQFF.

This chain joins TRBV19 and TRBJ1-2, with TRBD1 as a possible D gene (6 bases). V was shortened by 1 base and J by 3 bases, with 9 bases between the two germline ends. Germline-derived CDR1 and CDR2 are LNHDA and SQIVND (reference sequence). The CDR3 totals 14 residues. CDR3 coding DNA: TGTGCCAGTAGTATAGGGACAGCTCACTATGGCTACACCTTC. It encodes CASSIGTAHYGYTF.

V is TRBV5-4 and J is TRBJ1-2; 10 positions match TRBD1. Germline values: CDR1 SGHNT, CDR2 YYREEE (reference sequence). This CDR3 has 13 amino acids. V shed 5 bases and J 8 bases; nucleotides not matched to a gene: 6. The CDR3 protein is CASSRTGGGGYTF. CDR3 DNA: TGTGCCAGCAGTCGGACAGGGGGAGGCGGCTACACCTTC.

The V gene is TRBV6-5, the J gene TRBJ2-7; 12 positions match TRBD1. The CDR3 runs 14 residues. CDR1 is MNHEY and CDR2 is SVGAGI in the germline V gene. V lost 4 bases and J lost 6; bases outside the gene matches: 4. The CDR3: CASSWDRGLGEQYF. The CDR3 nucleotides read TGTGCCAGCAGTTGGGACAGGGGGCTCGGCGAGCAGTACTTC.

The chain recombines TRBV19 with TRBJ2-4; 9 bases map to TRBD1. The CDR3 sequence is 15 residues long. Germline V gives CDR1 LNHDA, CDR2 SQIVND (reference sequence). The V gene end was trimmed by 2 bases and the J gene end by 5 bases; junction bases not matched to a gene: 4. This chain's CDR3 is CASSIQGQGENIQYF. For the CDR3, the DNA is TGTGCCAGTAGTATACAGGGACAGGGTGAAAACATTCAGTACTTC.

This chain connects TRBV3-1 (or the pseudogene TRBV3-2) to TRBJ2-2; perhaps TRBD1 as D (6 bases). This CDR3 has 16 residues. Germline V gene data show CDR1 as LGHDT and CDR2 as YNNKEL (reference sequence). V lost 3 bases and J lost 0, with 11 bases in between. In nucleotides, the CDR3 is TGTGCCAGCAGCCAGGGGACAATCCCGAACACCGGGGAGCTGTTTTTT. Amino acid sequence: CASSQGTIPNTGELFF.

This clone was counted between two and nine times. The genes are TRBV2 and TRBJ2-1; 11 nucleotides agree with TRBD2. The V gene end was trimmed by 2 bases and the J gene end by 0 bases; junction bases not matched to a gene: 6. This CDR3 contains 18 residues. Per the germline V gene, CDR1 is SNHLY and CDR2 is FYNNEI. The CDR3 nucleotides are TGTGCCAGCAGTGAACTACTAGCGGGGGATCACTCCTACAATGAGCAGTTCTTC. Translating it yields CASSELLAGDHSYNEQFF.